Shown below are 5 T cell receptor beta chains from a single sample sequenced in a study of T-cell reconstitution after alpha-beta-depleted transplantation in children. Using unique molecular identifiers, the investigators prepared the TCRbeta library. A single record per CDR3 protein comes from TCRdb applying MiXCR to the PCR reads. The table records approximately 230,000 distinct CDR3 sequences, under 30% of them present only once. The specimen was PBMCs, mostly from graft donor cells, collected 360 days after TCRalphabeta/CD19-depleted stem cell transplant. Receptor source: a female patient younger than 10 who had a stem cell transplant for congenital amegakaryocytic thrombocytopenia, so the T cells may come from the graft donor.

The chain carries TRBV12-3 or TRBV12-4 and TRBJ1-5; D may be TRBD1 (5 bases). V dropped 6 bases and J dropped 5 bases, with 14 bases sitting between them. The CDR3 is made up of 14 amino acids. The CDR3: CASRSGGFDQPQHF. Written as DNA, the CDR3 is TGTGCCAGCAGGTCGGGGGGGTTCGATCAGCCCCAGCATTTT.

CDR3 nucleotide sequence: TGCAGCGTTGCCCCCGGACAGGGGGGCCGAGAGACCCAGTACTTC. As protein: CSVAPGQGGRETQYF. J is TRBJ2-5 and V is TRBV29-1, with 10 bases lining up with TRBD1. The V gene's germline CDR1 is SQVTM and CDR2 ANQGSEA. Trimming took 4 bases from V and 4 from J; bases not matched to a gene: 9. CDR3 length: 15 residues.

The chain couples TRBV5-1 to TRBJ2-2, with 12 bases that match TRBD1. The CDR3 has 18 residues. The trim removed 5 bases at V and 1 base at J, leaving 9 bases unmatched. CDR1 is SGHRS and CDR2 is YFSETQ in the germline V gene. CDR3 sequence reads: CASRSGTGGRWNTGELFF. The CDR3, as DNA: TGCGCCAGCAGATCGGGGACAGGGGGCCGGTGGAACACCGGGGAGCTGTTTTTT.

This clonotype was seen ten or more times. The rearrangement uses TRBV12-3 or TRBV12-4 and TRBJ2-3; 7 bases fit TRBD1. The J segment lost 0 bases and the V segment lost 3 bases, leaving 3 bases of the junction unmatched. The CDR3 spans 15 residues. The CDR3 spells CASSLGQTSTDTQYF. CDR3 nucleotide sequence: TGTGCCAGCAGTTTGGGACAGACTAGCACAGATACGCAGTATTTT.

Only a few counts were recorded for this clonotype. The chain is built from TRBV28 and TRBJ2-7; D uncertain. V was pared by 2 bases and J by 4 bases, with 9 bases between. This CDR3 has 13 residues. Per germline, CDR1 MDHEN and CDR2 SYDVKM. The CDR3 nucleotides read TGTGCCAGCAGTTTAGGGGTTCGATACGAGCAGTACTTC. Amino acids: CASSLGVRYEQYF.